The T cell receptor (beta chain) described here comes from a study of cytomegalovirus exposure and HLA in healthy donors. Study-level results: Some V segments, TRBV6-2 and TRBV6-3 among them, were indistinguishable and were therefore excluded. Sequencing likely produced, as an artifact, a cluster of highly shared sequence variants.

CDR3 size: 13 residues. V shed 5 bases and J shed 6 bases, with 11 bases lying between them. Germline CDR1 and CDR2: MDHEN and SYDVKM. Note on this clone: The target antigen is unknown.

The PCR employed 60 Vbeta primers together with 13 Jbeta primers. Clones were sequenced by immunoSEQ multiplex PCR, and TCRdb holds only the in-frame ones, with some missing. This sample has 90,000 to 120,000 clones; around 78% occur once, and the top ten carry around 7.8%. The chain couples TRBV28 to TRBJ1-5; D is perhaps TRBD1 (6 bases). Sequenced material: PBMCs. This TCR came from a man aged 25-45 years in good health and CMV-seronegative. The CDR3 loop reads CASSNRDPQPQHF. CDR3 coding DNA: TGTGCCAGCAGTAACAGGGATCCTCAGCCCCAGCATTTT. Drawing the rest from reference TRBV28 and TRBJ1-5, the complete variable domain is DVKVTQSSRYLVKRTGEKVFLECVQDMDHENMFWYRQDPGLGLRLIYFSYDVKMKEKGDIPEGYSVSREKKERFSLILESASTNQTSMYLCASSNRDPQPQHFGDGTRLSIL.